Presented here are 17 T cell receptor beta chains from one specimen sequenced in a study of cytomegalovirus exposure and HLA in healthy donors. PCR amplification relied on 60 Vbeta primers (plus 13 Jbeta primers). Only in-frame clones appear in the TCRdb table, and some are missing; sequencing was by immunoSEQ multiplex PCR. The sample has 120,000 to 150,000 clones, approximately 80% seen once. The sequencing sample was made of PBMCs. The receptors originated from a man in his forties in good health and CMV-seronegative.

This clone was counted only a few times. V and J are TRBV11-3 and TRBJ2-3, with TRBD2 matching over 15 bases. The germline CDR1 and CDR2 sequences are SGHNT and YENEEA. This CDR3 has 17 residues. Unmatched junction bases numbered 5, after V lost 5 bases and J lost 2 bases. Written as DNA, the CDR3 is TGTGCCAGCAGCAAAGGGACTAGCGGGGGGTACACAGATACGCAGTATTTT. This translates into CASSKGTSGGYTDTQYF.

The gene calls are TRBV11-1 and TRBJ1-6; possible D gene TRBD1, 5 bases. Looked up from germline, CDR1 is SGHAT and CDR2 is FQDESV (reference sequence). CDR3 size: 18 residues. V lost 5 bases and J lost 1, with 18 bases in between. CDR3: CASSPKPGKSSYNSPLHF. Written as DNA, the CDR3 is TGTGCCAGCAGCCCCAAACCAGGGAAGTCGTCCTATAATTCACCCCTCCACTTT.

This clone was detected a few times. This sequence joins TRBV28 and TRBJ2-7; D is possibly TRBD1 (6 bases). Germline lookup yields CDR1 MDHEN and CDR2 SYDVKM. The germline V and J ends were trimmed by 5 bases and 2 bases, with 16 bases remaining between them. This CDR3 is built from 15 residues. CDR3 nucleotides: TGTGCCAGCAGTCTATCAACAGGGTTCCCCTACGAGCAGTACTTC. Translation gives CASSLSTGFPYEQYF. The full variable domain, with the rest looked up from reference TRBV28 and TRBJ2-7, is DVKVTQSSRYLVKRTGEKVFLECVQDMDHENMFWYRQDPGLGLRLIYFSYDVKMKEKGDIPEGYSVSREKKERFSLILESASTNQTSMYLCASSLSTGFPYEQYFGPGTRLTVT.

The V call is TRBV9, the J call TRBJ2-5; D is perhaps TRBD1 (6 bases). The germline CDR1 and CDR2 sequences are SGDLS and YYNGEE. V dropped 0 bases and J dropped 5 bases, with 17 bases sitting between them. The length of the CDR3 is 16 residues. CDR3 region: CASSVGARGVRETQYF. In DNA form, the CDR3 reads TGTGCCAGCAGCGTAGGGGCCAGGGGTGTACGGGAGACCCAGTACTTC.

J is TRBJ2-4 and V is TRBV5-1; 8 nucleotides match TRBD1. Germline CDR1 is SGHRS and CDR2 is YFSETQ. V trimming: 4 bases; J trimming: 4 bases; junction bases outside the gene matches: 10. The CDR3 is made up of 16 amino acids. The CDR3 reads CASSLPTGDLKNIQYF. The CDR3, as DNA: TGCGCCAGCAGCCTCCCGACAGGGGACCTTAAAAACATTCAGTACTTC.

V usage is TRBV19 and J usage is TRBJ2-7; the D gene is possibly TRBD1 (6 bases). Germline CDR1 is LNHDA and CDR2 is SQIVND (reference sequence). The CDR3 contains 14 residues. V lost 2 bases and J 4 bases, leaving 12 bases between the germline ends. The CDR3 loop is CASSIKGDFYEQYF. The CDR3 DNA is TGTGCCAGTAGTATAAAGGGGGATTTTTACGAGCAGTACTTC.

The V and J genes are TRBV5-6 and TRBJ2-2, with D perhaps matching TRBD2 (6 bases). CDR1 and CDR2 (germline): SGHDT, YYEEEE. V gave up 2 bases and J gave up 2 bases, with 13 bases separating them. This CDR3 spans 16 amino acids. CDR3: CASSFRENLNTGELFF. The CDR3 DNA is TGTGCCAGCAGCTTCCGGGAGAACCTAAACACCGGGGAGCTGTTTTTT.

The CDR3 coding sequence is TGTGCCAGCAGCTTGGAGACAGCTAACTATGGCTACACCTTC. It is translated as CASSLETANYGYTF. The chain is built from TRBV5-5 and TRBJ1-2, with D perhaps TRBD1 (5 bases). The germline V and J ends were trimmed by 0 bases and 0 bases, with 6 bases remaining between them. Germline V gene data show CDR1 as SGHKS and CDR2 as YYEKEE (reference sequence). The CDR3 contains 14 residues.

The chain links TRBV4-2 to TRBJ2-3; 7 nucleotides align to TRBD2. Per the germline V gene, CDR1 is LGHNA and CDR2 is YNFKEQ. The CDR3 has 17 residues. Losses at the gene ends were 4 bases for V and 1 base for J; bases not matched to a gene: 11. The DNA of the CDR3 is TGTGCCAGCAGCCTCCTGGGGCGGGAGCCCCGCACAGATACGCAGTATTTT. Protein product: CASSLLGREPRTDTQYF.

The genes are TRBV2 and TRBJ2-1; TRBD2 matches 12 bases. The CDR3 consists of 19 residues. Germline V gene data show CDR1 as SNHLY and CDR2 as FYNNEI. With 7 bases clipped from V and 0 bases from J, the junction kept 13 bases outside the gene matches. CDR3: CASIRAGATSGSSYNEQFF. DNA of the CDR3: TGTGCCAGCATTAGGGCAGGGGCGACTAGCGGGAGCTCCTACAATGAGCAGTTCTTC.

The gene calls are TRBV7-2 and TRBJ2-3, with a possible D match to TRBD1 (7 bases). V shed 5 bases and J shed 1 base, with 16 bases lying between them. CDR3 length: 16 residues. Looked up from germline, CDR1 is SGHTA and CDR2 is FQGNSA. DNA of the CDR3: TGTGCCAGCAGCCACTCCCAGGGGGGCCGCACAGATACGCAGTATTTT. Translating gives CASSHSQGGRTDTQYF.

The V gene is TRBV2, the J gene TRBJ1-6, with D perhaps matching TRBD1 (5 bases). Trimming removed 8 bases at V and 7 bases at J, with 15 bases between. Germline CDR1 reads SNHLY; CDR2 reads FYNNEI. CDR3 length equals 14 residues. The CDR3 protein is CASAGPEGNSPLHF. CDR3 DNA: TGTGCCAGCGCGGGGCCGGAAGGGAATTCACCCCTCCACTTT.

Concerning this clone: The junction departs from the called germline gene at one end, perhaps through a read error. The chain recombines TRBV19 with TRBJ1-4; 7 bases agree with TRBD1. The CDR3 length is 15 residues. Looked up from germline, CDR1 is LNHDA and CDR2 is SQIVND (reference sequence). The CDR3 region is CASSSRGRGIEKLSF. DNA of the CDR3: TGTGCCAGTAGTAGCAGGGGGAGAGGTATTGAAAAACTGTCTTTT.

The chain links TRBV6-6 to TRBJ2-1, with 7 bases matching TRBD1. The CDR3 has 15 residues. V shed 5 bases, J shed 3 bases, and the junction held 7 bases outside the gene matches. Germline-derived CDR1 and CDR2 are MNHNY and SVGAGI (reference sequence). The CDR3 DNA is TGTGCCAGCAGTGCCGACAGGGCAGGCTACAATGAGCAGTTCTTC. Translated: CASSADRAGYNEQFF.

V is TRBV2 and J is TRBJ1-2, with D possibly matching TRBD1 (5 bases). The V gene lost 1 base and the J gene lost 8 bases, with 11 bases spanning the gap. CDR1 SNHLY and CDR2 FYNNEI come from the germline V gene. The CDR3 sequence is 13 residues long. Written as DNA, the CDR3 is TGTGCCAGCAGTGAAGTGGGGACTCGAGGCTACACCTTC. Its protein product is CASSEVGTRGYTF.

This clone was observed a few times. The rearrangement uses TRBV10-3 and TRBJ2-7; 9 bases fit TRBD1. The CDR3 totals 14 residues. The V segment lost 8 bases and the J segment 3 bases; nucleotides outside the gene matches: 8. Germline loops: CDR1 ENHRY, CDR2 SYGVKD. DNA of the CDR3: TGTGCCATCCGCCAACCGGGACAGGGCTACGAGCAGTACTTC. As protein: CAIRQPGQGYEQYF.

This sequence joins TRBV4-1 and TRBJ2-5; 9 bases map to TRBD2. Germline values: CDR1 MGHRA, CDR2 YSYEKL. V gave up 0 bases and J gave up 5 bases; unmatched junction bases: 10. CDR3 length: 17 amino acids. CDR3 sequence reads: CASSQEGGGAGSETQYF. The CDR3, as DNA: TGCGCCAGCAGCCAAGAAGGCGGGGGGGCGGGCTCTGAGACCCAGTACTTC.